This is a list of T cell receptor beta chains from one sample in a study of T cells in localized non-small cell lung cancer. The repertoire was sequenced with immunoSEQ multiplex PCR; TCRdb's copy has only in-frame clones and lacks some. The sample has around 26,000 clones; 70% to 90% are singletons. The sequenced sample was peripheral blood, obtained before any cancer treatment. These receptors were obtained from a woman between 18 and 50 years old with stage I lung adenocarcinoma. Each CDR3 is given with its conserved first and last residue. The order of the fields is J gene, D gene, clone size, V gene, CDR3 DNA, CDR3 protein. A D gene is named only where the DNA matches it firmly. Rows may omit the clone size; those that give it use once, few, many or a size class.

>TRBJ2-7|-|-|TRBV27
TGTGCCAGCTCTCCCACCGGACAGGGAGGGCACGAGCAGTACTTC
CASSPTGQGGHEQYF
>TRBJ2-3|TRBD2|few|TRBV29-1
TGCAGCGTTGTGACTAGCGGGACAGATACGCAGTATTTT
CSVVTSGTDTQYF
>TRBJ1-2|-|once|TRBV2
TGTGCCAGCAGTGGGAACTATGGCTACACCTTC
CASSGNYGYTF
>TRBJ1-2|TRBD1|-|TRBV2
TGTGCCAGCAGTGACAGGGGGGCCTATGGCTACACCTTC
CASSDRGAYGYTF
>TRBJ2-6|-|-|TRBV21-1
TGTGCCAGCAGCAAAGTGCGGACAGATTCCTCTGGGGCCAACGTCCTGACTTTC
CASSKVRTDSSGANVLTF
>TRBJ1-4|-|-|TRBV6-1
TGTGCCAGCAGCGTAGACAGGTCTAATGAAAAACTGTTTTTT
CASSVDRSNEKLFF
>TRBJ2-6|TRBD1|-|TRBV7-2
TGTGCCAGCAGCCGGGACAGGGCTGGGGCCAACGTCCTGACTTTC
CASSRDRAGANVLTF
>TRBJ1-3|-|-|TRBV2
TGTGCCAGCAGAGGGGACGGGCGGCGAAACACCATATATTTT
CASRGDGRRNTIYF
>TRBJ1-1|-|-|TRBV6-5
TGTGCCAGCAGAACATCCGGGCCCCGACCTGAAGCTTTCTTT
CASRTSGPRPEAFF
>TRBJ1-1|-|-|TRBV25-1
TGTGCCAGCAGTGAATACCCGGAGAACACTGAAGCTTTCTTT
CASSEYPENTEAFF
>TRBJ1-1|TRBD1|-|TRBV29-1
TGCAGCGTTGAGGGCAGGGGGGGAGTGAACACTGAAGCTTTCTTT
CSVEGRGGVNTEAFF
>TRBJ1-1|-|-|TRBV9
TGTGCCAGCAGCCAGTTGAACACTGAAGCTTTCTTT
CASSQLNTEAFF
>TRBJ1-1|TRBD1|-|TRBV30
TGTGCCTGGAGCCCAAAGACAGGGCCCACTGAAGCTTTCTTT
CAWSPKTGPTEAFF
>TRBJ2-1|-|-|TRBV28
TGTGCCAGCAGTGATACGTGGGACCTCTCCTACAATGAGCAGTTCTTC
CASSDTWDLSYNEQFF
>TRBJ2-1|TRBD2|-|TRBV15
TGTGCCACCAGCAGAGATGATCCGGGACTAGCGTACAATGAGCAGTTCTTC
CATSRDDPGLAYNEQFF
>TRBJ2-1|-|-|TRBV6-1
TGTGCCAGCATGAGGCTCTACTACAATGAGCAGTTCTTC
CASMRLYYNEQFF
>TRBJ1-1|-|once|TRBV11-2
TGTGCCAGCAGGTCGCACAGGGTCACTGAAGCTTTCTTT
CASRSHRVTEAFF
>TRBJ2-4|TRBD2|-|TRBV15
TGTGCCACCAGCAGAGCGGTCGGGCTAGCGGGCAAAAACATTCAGTACTTC
CATSRAVGLAGKNIQYF
>TRBJ1-1|-|few|TRBV21-1
TGTGCCAGCAGCTCAGGAGCAGGGGGATACAACACTGAAGCTTTCTTT
CASSSGAGGYNTEAFF
>TRBJ2-7|-|-|TRBV5-4
TGTGCCAGCAGCCTGGAAGGGGGGAGCTCCTACGAGCAGTACTTC
CASSLEGGSSYEQYF
>TRBJ1-1|-|-|TRBV14
TGTGCCAGCAGCCAAGTAACAGCACACAGGAGGGCTTTCTTT
CASSQVTAHRRAFF
>TRBJ2-1|TRBD1|once|TRBV5-6
TGTGCCAGCAGCCCCGGGACAGGGCACTACAATGAGCAGTTCTTC
CASSPGTGHYNEQFF
>TRBJ2-4|-|-|TRBV7-2
TGTGCCAGCACCACGACAGGACGGAGGAACATTCAGTACTTC
CASTTTGRRNIQYF
>TRBJ1-5|-|once|TRBV28
TGTGCCAGCAGAACCTCCTGGGCAGAGACATTCGATAGCAATCAGCCCCAGCATTTT
CASRTSWAETFDSNQPQHF
>TRBJ2-4|-|-|TRBV7-4
TGTGCCAGCAGCTTTTGGGGCAGTCGAGCCAAAAACATTCAGTACTTC
CASSFWGSRAKNIQYF
>TRBJ2-2|-|-|TRBV7-7
TGTGCTAGCAGCTTAAAGTGGGCAGGCTCCCGTATGGGAGAGAACACCGGGGAGCTGTTTTTT
CASSLKWAGSRMGENTGELFF